These 10 T cell receptor beta chains came from one sample sequenced in a study of radiation and T cells in renal cell carcinoma (dated by TCRdb to about 2020). Receptor amplification or capture employed the immunoSEQ multiplex PCR assay. What TCRdb holds here is the immuneACCESS table cut down to in-frame rearrangements. Part of the clones is not present; checked against another copy, under half of the missing clones reflect an unresolved V gene, and the others are unexplained. This sample comprises fewer than 200,000 clones, about 87% of them detected only once. Over 9% of the sample lies in the top ten. In light of the paper, this sample's time point label describes: blood 4 weeks post-SBRT, at nephrectomy. The treatment or condition label, read with the paper, signifies: 15 Gy SBRT to primary tumor, nephrectomy 4 weeks later. Sequences were derived from blood, sampled from a patient whose treatment included radiotherapy and nephrectomy. The receptor set was obtained from a woman between 50 and 59 years old with renal cell carcinoma.

The chain combines TRBV5-5 with TRBJ2-7; 8 bases line up with TRBD1. The CDR3 length is 18 residues. Germline V gene data show CDR1 as SGHKS and CDR2 as YYEKEE (reference sequence). Germline trimming cut 0 bases from V and 4 bases from J; bases unmatched to any gene: 15. CDR3 bases: TGTGCCAGCAGCTTGGCCCCAGTAGACAGGGGTAGACCTTACGAGCAGTACTTC. Its translation is CASSLAPVDRGRPYEQYF.

The chain joins TRBV19 to TRBJ2-1; TRBD1 or TRBD2 may be the D gene (5 bases each). The CDR3 loop spans 13 amino acids. V shed 3 bases and J shed 8 bases, with 11 bases lying between them. In germline, CDR1 is LNHDA, CDR2 SQIVND (reference sequence). The CDR3 region is CASSIGGVDEQFF. CDR3 nucleotide sequence: TGTGCCAGTAGTATTGGGGGAGTGGATGAGCAGTTCTTC.

The chain couples TRBV4-1 to TRBJ2-5; D is undetermined. Germline CDR1 reads MGHRA; CDR2 reads YSYEKL. This CDR3 is 14 amino acids long. Deletions cut 2 bases from V and 1 base from J, with 8 bases between. The CDR3 DNA reads TGCGCCAGCAGCCAAACTGGCCCCCAAGAGACCCAGTACTTC. As protein: CASSQTGPQETQYF.

In this sample, this clone turned up a few times. This CDR3 reads CASSHPGGSGGAYEQYF. DNA for the CDR3: TGTGCCAGCAGCCACCCCGGGGGTAGCGGGGGGGCCTACGAGCAGTACTTC. The gene calls are TRBV9 and TRBJ2-7, with 11 bases matching TRBD2. The CDR3 covers 17 residues. After removal of 4 bases from V and 2 bases from J, the junction contained 11 bases not matched to a gene. The germline gives CDR1 SGDLS, CDR2 YYNGEE.

This chain joins TRBV30 and TRBJ1-1; D not resolved. Trimming pared 0 bases from V and 0 bases from J, leaving 8 bases between. The V gene's germline CDR1 is GTSNPN and CDR2 SVGIG (reference sequence). The CDR3 length is 14 residues. CDR3 sequence (DNA): TGTGCCTGGAGTGTAACGGGGATGAACACTGAAGCTTTCTTT. Translated: CAWSVTGMNTEAFF.

The chain recombines TRBV30 with TRBJ1-1; D is ambiguous. The CDR3 loop spans 15 amino acids. Deletions cut 6 bases from V and 7 bases from J, with 24 bases between. Germline V gene sequence: CDR1 GTSNPN, CDR2 SVGIG (reference sequence). This CDR3 is CACRPETTRGGEAFF. Here the CDR3 DNA reads TGTGCCTGCCGACCAGAAACAACGAGAGGAGGTGAAGCTTTCTTT.

The J gene is TRBJ1-5, the V gene TRBV5-8, with a weak D call TRBD1 (6 bases). The CDR3 is 15 residues long. The V end lost 2 bases, the J end lost 2 bases, and 11 bases lay between the germline ends. Germline V gives CDR1 SGHTS, CDR2 YDEGEE. CDR3 coding DNA: TGTGCCAGCAGCTTTAGGGGGTCGGGCAATCAGCCCCAGCATTTT. Translating it yields CASSFRGSGNQPQHF. The full variable domain, rest sourced from reference TRBV5-8 and TRBJ1-5, is EAGVTQSPTHLIKTRGQQATLRCSPISGHTSVYWYQQALGLGLQFLLWYDEGEERNRGNFPPRFSGRQFPNYSSELNVNALELEDSALYLCASSFRGSGNQPQHFGDGTRLSIL.

Only one count was recorded for this clone. The chain recombines TRBV10-3 with TRBJ2-2; maybe TRBD1 (6 bases). Trimming left V 3 bases short and J 7 bases short, with 12 bases between. The CDR3 is 14 residues long. In germline, CDR1 is ENHRY, CDR2 SYGVKD. The CDR3 bases are TGTGCCATCAGTGAATTACAGGGCGGCGGGGAGCTGTTTTTT. Amino acids: CAISELQGGGELFF.

This chain uses TRBV6-5 with TRBJ2-5; 10 bases match TRBD1. The CDR3 has 15 residues. The germline V gene encodes CDR1 MNHEY and CDR2 SVGAGI. The V gene end was trimmed by 7 bases and the J gene end by 9 bases; junction bases not matched to a gene: 14. In DNA, the CDR3 is TGTGCCAGCAAACTCACCTTAGGACAGGGGGTAGCCCAGTACTTC. Translated: CASKLTLGQGVAQYF.

This rearrangement joins TRBV7-9 to TRBJ1-6; D gene unclear. V was shortened by 5 bases and J by 8 bases, with 10 bases between the two germline ends. The CDR3 extends over 13 amino acids. Germline CDR1 SEHNR, CDR2 FQNEAQ (reference sequence). This chain's CDR3 is CASSPVGYSPLHF. The CDR3 DNA is TGTGCCAGCAGCCCCGTCGGGTATTCACCCCTCCACTTT.